The next 17 T cell receptor beta chains were all read from a single sample in a study of cytomegalovirus exposure and HLA in healthy donors. Both 60 Vbeta primers and 13 Jbeta primers went into the PCR. Data came from immunoSEQ multiplex PCR; TCRdb stores just in-frame clones and leaves some out. The table records 100,000 to 150,000 clones, over 60% of them present only once. The material sequenced was PBMCs. These receptors were obtained from a man between 60 and 75 years old in good health and CMV-seropositive.

V gene TRBV7-9 combines with J gene TRBJ2-5; D gene unclear. The V gene lost 3 bases and the J gene lost 1 base, with 6 bases spanning the gap. The CDR3 is made up of 13 amino acids. Germline V gene data show CDR1 as SEHNR and CDR2 as FQNEAQ (reference sequence). CDR3 protein: CASSFQAQETQYF. CDR3 bases: TGTGCCAGCAGCTTCCAGGCCCAAGAGACCCAGTACTTC.

This clone was observed a handful of times. This chain connects TRBV5-1 to TRBJ1-6, with D possibly TRBD1 on 5 matching bases. The germline CDR1 and CDR2 sequences are SGHRS and YFSETQ. The CDR3 length is 15 residues. Trimming cost V 6 bases and J 8 bases, with 18 bases left between them. The CDR3 loop is CASTIEQGIDSPLHF. CDR3 nucleotides: TGCGCCAGCACCATTGAGCAGGGTATAGATTCACCCCTCCACTTT.

This clone was observed a handful of times. The chain is built from TRBV7-9 and TRBJ1-1; maybe TRBD1 (6 bases). Germline V CDR1 and CDR2: SEHNR, FQNEAQ (reference sequence). The CDR3 runs 13 residues. The V end was cut by 4 bases, the J end by 1 base, with 7 bases between. The CDR3 DNA reads TGTGCCAGCAGCTCACAGGGGAACACTGAAGCTTTCTTT. Translated: CASSSQGNTEAFF. The full variable domain, its missing parts supplied by reference TRBV7-9 and TRBJ1-1, is DTGVSQNPRHKITKRGQNVTFRCDPISEHNRLYWYRQTLGQGPEFLTYFQNEAQLEKSRLLSDRFSAERPKGSFSTLEIQRTEQGDSAMYLCASSSQGNTEAFFGQGTRLTVV.

This clone appeared a few times. This sequence joins TRBV2 and TRBJ2-3, with D possibly TRBD1 on 6 matching bases. The V gene lost 8 bases and the J gene lost 2 bases, with 8 bases spanning the gap. The CDR3 runs 12 residues. From germline, CDR1 is SNHLY and CDR2 FYNNEI. The CDR3 sequence: CASGQNTDTQYF. In DNA form, the CDR3 reads TGTGCCAGCGGACAGAACACAGATACGCAGTATTTT.

This clone was detected once. The V and J genes are TRBV28 and TRBJ1-6; D perhaps matches TRBD1 (5 bases). V lost 6 bases, J lost 0 bases, and 9 bases lay in between. Germline values: CDR1 MDHEN, CDR2 SYDVKM. The length of the CDR3 is 15 residues. The CDR3 sequence: CASSTDSSYNSPLHF. The CDR3, as DNA: TGTGCCAGCAGCACTGACAGCTCCTATAATTCACCCCTCCACTTT.

The V and J genes are TRBV15 and TRBJ2-1; 7 nucleotides match TRBD2. Germline CDR1 LNHNV, CDR2 YYDKDF (reference sequence). There are 17 residues in the CDR3. The V gene end was trimmed by 6 bases and the J gene end by 4 bases; junction bases not matched to a gene: 15. CDR3 DNA sequence: TGTGCCACCAGTTCTAATATACGAGCGGGGCCTTACAATGAGCAGTTCTTC. Its translation is CATSSNIRAGPYNEQFF.

CDR3 coding DNA: TGTGCCAGCAGCTTAGGTAGCGGGAACACCGGGGAGCTGTTTTTT. Encoded protein: CASSLGSGNTGELFF. The V gene is TRBV11-2, the J gene TRBJ2-2; D is perhaps TRBD2 (6 bases). The CDR3 extends over 15 amino acids. The germline CDR1 and CDR2 sequences are SGHAT and FQNNGV. Deletions cut 1 base from V and 1 base from J, with 7 bases between.

The chain is built from TRBV27 and TRBJ2-5, with TRBD2 identical over 11 bases. V lost 7 bases, J lost 2 bases, and 9 bases stayed unmatched. Germline CDR1 reads MNHEY; CDR2 reads SMNVEV (reference sequence). CDR3 length: 16 residues. The CDR3 protein is CASNSLVAGGQETQYF. The CDR3 region has the DNA TGTGCCAGCAATTCGTTAGTAGCGGGGGGGCAAGAGACCCAGTACTTC.

This rearrangement joins TRBV19 to TRBJ2-3, with TRBD1 identical over 7 bases. Germline-derived CDR1 and CDR2 are LNHDA and SQIVND (reference sequence). The junction had 17 bases not matched to a gene; V was cut back by 1 base and J by 7 bases. The CDR3 totals 18 residues. CDR3 in DNA: TGTGCCAGTAGTATAGGACAGGGCGACTTCCTCAATTCCAATACGCAGTATTTT. It translates to CASSIGQGDFLNSNTQYF.

This chain's CDR3 is CASTLGANNEQFF. The CDR3 DNA follows: TGCGCCAGCACCCTGGGAGCAAACAATGAGCAGTTCTTC. The chain employs TRBV5-1 and TRBJ2-1, with a tentative D call TRBD2 (5 bases). The V gene lost 6 bases and the J gene lost 5 bases, with 12 bases spanning the gap. CDR1 SGHRS and CDR2 YFSETQ come from the germline V gene. The length of the CDR3 is 13 residues. The full variable domain, rest sourced from reference TRBV5-1 and TRBJ2-1, is KAGVTQTPRYLIKTRGQQVTLSCSPISGHRSVSWYQQTPGQGLQFLFEYFSETQRNKGNFPGRFSGRQFSNSRSEMNVSTLELGDSALYLCASTLGANNEQFFGPGTRLTVL.

The rearrangement uses TRBV7-2 and TRBJ1-5, with 8 positions matching TRBD1. The J segment lost 6 bases and the V segment lost 0 bases, leaving 4 bases of the junction unmatched. The CDR3 extends over 15 amino acids. Germline V CDR1 and CDR2: SGHTA, FQGNSA. In DNA, the CDR3 is TGTGCCAGCAGCTTAGCCAGGGGGCAAGGTCAGCCCCAGCATTTT. Translating gives CASSLARGQGQPQHF.

This clone turned up a few times. This chain uses TRBV19 with TRBJ2-2; D is perhaps TRBD1 (7 bases). Between the trimmed V and J ends, which lost 2 bases and 4 bases, there was a span of 14 bases. The CDR3 has 16 amino acids. From germline, CDR1 is LNHDA and CDR2 SQIVND (reference sequence). CDR3 in DNA: TGTGCCAGTAGTATAATCAGGGGGGTGACCACCGGGGAGCTGTTTTTT. This translates into CASSIIRGVTTGELFF.

V gene TRBV9 combines with J gene TRBJ2-4; 9 bases align to TRBD2. Per germline, CDR1 SGDLS and CDR2 YYNGEE. The CDR3 has 14 residues. The CDR3 DNA is TGTGCGGGCGGGGGGGGACTAGCCAAAAACATTCAGTACTTC. Translation: CAGGGGLAKNIQYF. The full variable domain, with the rest looked up from reference TRBV9 and TRBJ2-4, is DSGVTQTPKHLITATGQRVTLRCSPRSGDLSVYWYQQSLDQGLQFLIQYYNGEERAKGNILERFSAQQFPDLHSELNLSSLELGDSALYFCAGGGGLAKNIQYFGAGTRLSVL.

This chain joins TRBV4-1 and TRBJ1-6; D remains ambiguous. CDR1 and CDR2 from the germline V gene are MGHRA and YSYEKL. There are 15 residues in the CDR3. Trimming stripped 1 base from V and 7 bases from J, with 11 bases between. This CDR3 reads CASSQVTHRNSPLHF. In DNA form, the CDR3 reads TGCGCCAGCAGCCAAGTAACCCATCGGAATTCACCCCTCCACTTT.

This clone showed up just a few times. This chain uses TRBV2 with TRBJ2-1; the match to TRBD2 covers 11 bases. This CDR3 is 16 amino acids long. CDR1 is SNHLY and CDR2 is FYNNEI in the germline V gene. The V segment lost 6 bases and the J segment 5 bases; nucleotides outside the gene matches: 9. The CDR3 region has the DNA TGTGCCAGCAGCTTAACTGGACTAGCGGGCCACAATGAGCAGTTCTTC. Translating gives CASSLTGLAGHNEQFF.

V and J are TRBV19 and TRBJ2-3; 11 nucleotides agree with TRBD2. CDR1 is LNHDA, CDR2 SQIVND, per germline (reference sequence). The CDR3 sequence is 15 residues long. V gave up 7 bases and J gave up 2 bases; unmatched junction bases: 5. The CDR3, as DNA: TGTGCCAGTACCCCGGGACTAGCGGCCACAGATACGCAGTATTTT. Its protein product is CASTPGLAATDTQYF.

This clone came up a few times. V and J are TRBV19 and TRBJ1-1; 7 nucleotides line up with TRBD1. V gave up 7 bases and J gave up 0 bases; unmatched junction bases: 5. The length of the CDR3 is 14 residues. Germline V CDR1 and CDR2: LNHDA, SQIVND (reference sequence). The CDR3, as DNA: TGTGCCAGTACCCAAGGACAGGTGAACACTGAAGCTTTCTTT. Its translation: CASTQGQVNTEAFF. Based on the CDR3 plus reference TRBV19 and TRBJ1-1, the full variable domain is DGGITQSPKYLFRKEGQNVTLSCEQNLNHDAMYWYRQDPGQGLRLIYYSQIVNDFQKGDIAEGYSVSREKKESFPLTVTSAQKNPTAFYLCASTQGQVNTEAFFGQGTRLTVV.